This TCR beta chain was recorded in a study of blood T cell repertoires in COVID-19. Study-level background: Specimens from acute and convalescent COVID-19 originated in the United States, Italy and Spain. T cells, B-cell-depleted T cells, or PBMCs supplied cDNA or gDNA.

This CDR3 has 16 residues. V lost 3 bases to trimming and J lost 6 bases, with 19 bases between them. CDR1 SGHKS and CDR2 YYEKEE come from the germline V gene (reference sequence). This clone was detected only once. Original data processing: Nucleated cell number was recorded as an estimate derived from reference gene primer amplification. Clones were read by immunoSEQ multiplex PCR, and TCRdb kept only the in-frame ones, dropping some. V and J calls plus clone size are reproduced from that table; the DNA served to infer D and trimming. The repertoire holds under 75,000 clones, with 80% to 85% as singletons. Patients from Seattle were sampled longitudinally, starting during active infection.

This chain links TRBV5-5 with TRBJ2-1; D not certain. This TCR derives from a man aged 55 to 70 with COVID-19, enrolled during active disease. Sequencing was carried out using peripheral blood. The DNA for the CDR3 is TGTGCCAGCAGCTGGGCCGATCCCCTGTTGAGCAATGAGCAGTTCTTC. As protein: CASSWADPLLSNEQFF.